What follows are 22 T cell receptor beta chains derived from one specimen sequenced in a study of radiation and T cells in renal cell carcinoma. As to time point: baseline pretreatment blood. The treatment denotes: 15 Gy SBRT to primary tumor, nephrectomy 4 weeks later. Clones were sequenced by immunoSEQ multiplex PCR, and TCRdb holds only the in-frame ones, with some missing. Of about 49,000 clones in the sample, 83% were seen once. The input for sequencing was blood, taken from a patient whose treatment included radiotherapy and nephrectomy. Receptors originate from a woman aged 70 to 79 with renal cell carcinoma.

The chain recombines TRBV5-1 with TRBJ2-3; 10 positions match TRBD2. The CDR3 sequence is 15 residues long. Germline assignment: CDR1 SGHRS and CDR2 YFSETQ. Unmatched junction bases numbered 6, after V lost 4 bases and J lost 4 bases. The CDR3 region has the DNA TGCGCCAGCAGCCCCCCTAGCGGGAGAGCAGATACGCAGTATTTT. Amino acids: CASSPPSGRADTQYF.

Here the CDR3 reads CASSHPGGHNEQFF. Here the CDR3 DNA reads TGTGCCAGCAGCCATCCGGGAGGGCACAATGAGCAGTTCTTC. The chain combines TRBV7-2 with TRBJ2-1, with TRBD2 identical over 8 bases. The CDR3 contains 14 residues. CDR1 is SGHTA, CDR2 FQGNSA, per germline. With 5 bases clipped from V and 5 bases from J, the junction kept 5 bases outside the gene matches.

This chain's CDR3 is CASSFSGSDTQYF. The CDR3 DNA sequence: TGTGCCAGCAGCTTTTCAGGGAGCGATACGCAGTATTTT. V and J are TRBV7-9 and TRBJ2-3; possibly TRBD1 or TRBD2 for D (5 bases each). Germline CDR1 and CDR2: SEHNR and FQNEAQ (reference sequence). This CDR3 spans 13 amino acids. V lost 3 bases and J lost 6, with 10 bases in between. The entire variable domain, with the rest obtained from reference TRBV7-9 and TRBJ2-3, is as follows: DTGVSQNPRHKITKRGQNVTFRCDPISEHNRLYWYRQTLGQGPEFLTYFQNEAQLEKSRLLSDRFSAERPKGSFSTLEIQRTEQGDSAMYLCASSFSGSDTQYFGPGTRLTVL.

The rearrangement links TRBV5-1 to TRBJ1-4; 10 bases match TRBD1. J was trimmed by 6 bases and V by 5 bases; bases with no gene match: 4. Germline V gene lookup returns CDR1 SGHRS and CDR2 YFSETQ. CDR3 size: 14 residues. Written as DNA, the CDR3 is TGCGCCAGCAGTTCTGGACAGGGGGATGAAAAACTGTTTTTT. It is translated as CASSSGQGDEKLFF. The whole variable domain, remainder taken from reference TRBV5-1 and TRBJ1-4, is KAGVTQTPRYLIKTRGQQVTLSCSPISGHRSVSWYQQTPGQGLQFLFEYFSETQRNKGNFPGRFSGRQFSNSRSEMNVSTLELGDSALYLCASSSGQGDEKLFFGSGTQLSVL.

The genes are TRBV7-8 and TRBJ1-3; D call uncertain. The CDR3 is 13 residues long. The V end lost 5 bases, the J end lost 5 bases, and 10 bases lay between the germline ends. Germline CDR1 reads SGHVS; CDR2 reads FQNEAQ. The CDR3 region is CASSKPGRNTIYF. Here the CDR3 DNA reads TGTGCCAGCAGCAAGCCAGGCAGAAACACCATATATTTT. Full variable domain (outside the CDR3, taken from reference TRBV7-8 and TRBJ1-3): GAGVSQSPRYKVAKRGQDVALRCDPISGHVSLFWYQQALGQGPEFLTYFQNEAQLDKSGLPSDRFFAERPEGSVSTLKIQRTQQEDSAVYLCASSKPGRNTIYFGEGSWLTVV.

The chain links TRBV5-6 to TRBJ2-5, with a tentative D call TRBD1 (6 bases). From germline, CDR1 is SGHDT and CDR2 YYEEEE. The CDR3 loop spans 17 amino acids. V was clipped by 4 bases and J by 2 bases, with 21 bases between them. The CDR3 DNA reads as TGTGCCAGCAGCCCCCTCGGGACAACCTCGGCACAAGAGACCCAGTACTTC. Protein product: CASSPLGTTSAQETQYF.

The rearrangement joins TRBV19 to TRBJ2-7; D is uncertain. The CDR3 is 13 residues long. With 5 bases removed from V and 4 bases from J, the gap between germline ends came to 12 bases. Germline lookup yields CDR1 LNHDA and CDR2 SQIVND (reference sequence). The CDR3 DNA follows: TGTGCCAGTAGTCCCAGGATGAGATACGAGCAGTACTTC. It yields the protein CASSPRMRYEQYF.

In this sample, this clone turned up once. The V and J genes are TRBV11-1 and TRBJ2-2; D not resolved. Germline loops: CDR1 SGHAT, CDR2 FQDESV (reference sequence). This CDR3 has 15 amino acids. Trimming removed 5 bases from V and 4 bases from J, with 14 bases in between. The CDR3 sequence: CASSLLAGSTGELFF. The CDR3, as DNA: TGTGCCAGCAGCCTGCTCGCCGGTAGCACCGGGGAGCTGTTTTTT.

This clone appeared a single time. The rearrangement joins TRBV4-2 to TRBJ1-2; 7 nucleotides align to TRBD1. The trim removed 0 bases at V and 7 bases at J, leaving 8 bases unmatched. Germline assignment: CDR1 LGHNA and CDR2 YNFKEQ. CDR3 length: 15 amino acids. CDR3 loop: CASSQDGTARGGYTF. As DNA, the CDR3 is TGTGCCAGCAGCCAAGATGGGACAGCCAGAGGTGGCTACACCTTC.

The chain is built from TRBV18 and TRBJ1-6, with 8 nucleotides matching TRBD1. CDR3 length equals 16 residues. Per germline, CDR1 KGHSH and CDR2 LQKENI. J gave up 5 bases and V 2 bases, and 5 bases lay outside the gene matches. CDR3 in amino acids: CASSPGQGADNSPLHF. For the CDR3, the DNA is TGTGCCAGCTCACCAGGGCAGGGGGCGGATAATTCACCCCTCCACTTT. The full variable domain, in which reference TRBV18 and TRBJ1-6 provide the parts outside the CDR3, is NAGVMQNPRHLVRRRGQEARLRCSPMKGHSHVYWYRQLPEEGLKFMVYLQKENIIDESGMPKERFSAEFPKEGPSILRIQQVVRGDSAAYFCASSPGQGADNSPLHFGNGTRLTVT.

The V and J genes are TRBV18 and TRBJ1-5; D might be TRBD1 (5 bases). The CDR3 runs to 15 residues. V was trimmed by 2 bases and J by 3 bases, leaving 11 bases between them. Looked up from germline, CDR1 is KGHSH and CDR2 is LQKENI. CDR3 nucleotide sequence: TGTGCCAGCTCACCAGGGCAGGGCGTCAATCAGCCCCAGCATTTT. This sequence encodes CASSPGQGVNQPQHF.

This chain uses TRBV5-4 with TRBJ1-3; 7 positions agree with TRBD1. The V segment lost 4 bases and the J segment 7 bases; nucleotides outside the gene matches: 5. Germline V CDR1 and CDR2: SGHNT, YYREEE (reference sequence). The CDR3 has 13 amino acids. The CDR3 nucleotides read TGTGCCAGCAGCCTCTACAGGGGTAACACCATATATTTT. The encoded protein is CASSLYRGNTIYF. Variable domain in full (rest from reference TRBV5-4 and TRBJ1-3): ETGVTQSPTHLIKTRGQQVTLRCSSQSGHNTVSWYQQALGQGPQFIFQYYREEENGRGNFPPRFSGLQFPNYSSELNVNALELDDSALYLCASSLYRGNTIYFGEGSWLTVV.

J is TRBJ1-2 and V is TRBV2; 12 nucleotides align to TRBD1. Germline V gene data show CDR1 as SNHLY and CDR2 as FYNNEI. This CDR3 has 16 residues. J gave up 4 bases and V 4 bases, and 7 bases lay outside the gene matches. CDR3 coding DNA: TGTGCCAGCAGTGCCGGGACAGGGGGCTTTGGCTATGGCTACACCTTC. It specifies CASSAGTGGFGYGYTF.

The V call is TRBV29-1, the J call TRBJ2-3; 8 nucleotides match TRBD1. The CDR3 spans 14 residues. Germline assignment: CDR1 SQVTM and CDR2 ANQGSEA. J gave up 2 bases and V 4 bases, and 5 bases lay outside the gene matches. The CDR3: CSVVDRGLTDTQYF. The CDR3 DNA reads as TGCAGCGTTGTAGACAGGGGACTCACAGATACGCAGTATTTT.

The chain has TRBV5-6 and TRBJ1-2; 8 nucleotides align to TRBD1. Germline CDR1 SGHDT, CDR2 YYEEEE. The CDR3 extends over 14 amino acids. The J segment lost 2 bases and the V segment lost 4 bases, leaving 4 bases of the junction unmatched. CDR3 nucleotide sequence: TGTGCCAGCAGCGGACAGGGCTCAAACTATGGCTACACCTTC. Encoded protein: CASSGQGSNYGYTF.

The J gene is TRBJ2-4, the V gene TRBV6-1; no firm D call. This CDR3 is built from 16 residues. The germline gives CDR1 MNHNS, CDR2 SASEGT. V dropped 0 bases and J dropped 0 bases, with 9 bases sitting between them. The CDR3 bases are TGTGCCAGCAGTGAAGCGCGAATTGTAGCCAAAAACATTCAGTACTTC. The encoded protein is CASSEARIVAKNIQYF.

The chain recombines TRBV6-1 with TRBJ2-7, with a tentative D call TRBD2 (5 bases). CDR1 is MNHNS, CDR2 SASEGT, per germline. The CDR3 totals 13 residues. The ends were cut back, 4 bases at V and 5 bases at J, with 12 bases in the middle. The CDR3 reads CASSAFSGDEQYF. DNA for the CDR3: TGTGCCAGCAGTGCCTTTTCCGGGGACGAGCAGTACTTC.

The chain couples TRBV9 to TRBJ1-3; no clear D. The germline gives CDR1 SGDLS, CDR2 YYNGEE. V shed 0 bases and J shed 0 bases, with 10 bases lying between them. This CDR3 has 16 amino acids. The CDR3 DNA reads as TGTGCCAGCAGCGTAGCGGCAGGTAGCTCTGGAAACACCATATATTTT. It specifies CASSVAAGSSGNTIYF.

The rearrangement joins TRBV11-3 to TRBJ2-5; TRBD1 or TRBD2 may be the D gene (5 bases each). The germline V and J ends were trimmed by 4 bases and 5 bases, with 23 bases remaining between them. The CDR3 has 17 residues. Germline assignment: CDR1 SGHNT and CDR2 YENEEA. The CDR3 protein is CASSSPGNNPGLETQYF. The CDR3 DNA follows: TGTGCCAGCAGCTCACCGGGAAACAATCCAGGGTTGGAGACCCAGTACTTC. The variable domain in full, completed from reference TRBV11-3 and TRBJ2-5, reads EAGVVQSPRYKIIEKKQPVAFWCNPISGHNTLYWYLQNLGQGPELLIRYENEEAVDDSQLPKDRFSAERLKGVDSTLKIQPAELGDSAVYLCASSSPGNNPGLETQYFGPGTRLLVL.

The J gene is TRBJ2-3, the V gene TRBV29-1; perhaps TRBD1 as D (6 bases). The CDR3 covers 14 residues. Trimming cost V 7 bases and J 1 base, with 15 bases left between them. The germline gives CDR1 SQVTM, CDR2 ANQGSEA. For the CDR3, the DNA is TGCAGCGATCGGGCAGGGGCCCGCACAGATACGCAGTATTTT. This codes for CSDRAGARTDTQYF.

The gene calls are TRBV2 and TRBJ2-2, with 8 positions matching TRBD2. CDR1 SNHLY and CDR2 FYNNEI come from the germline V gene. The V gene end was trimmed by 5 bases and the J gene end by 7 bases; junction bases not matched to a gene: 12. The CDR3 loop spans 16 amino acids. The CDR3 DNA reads TGTGCCAGCAGTAGGAGGAGCGGGAGTATCGGCGGGGAGCTGTTTTTT. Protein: CASSRRSGSIGGELFF.

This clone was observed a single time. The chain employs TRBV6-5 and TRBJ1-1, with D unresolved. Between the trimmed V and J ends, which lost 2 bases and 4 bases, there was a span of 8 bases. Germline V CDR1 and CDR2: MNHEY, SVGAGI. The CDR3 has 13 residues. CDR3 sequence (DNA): TGTGCCAGCAGTTACCAGGCGGCCACTGAAGCTTTCTTT. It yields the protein CASSYQAATEAFF.